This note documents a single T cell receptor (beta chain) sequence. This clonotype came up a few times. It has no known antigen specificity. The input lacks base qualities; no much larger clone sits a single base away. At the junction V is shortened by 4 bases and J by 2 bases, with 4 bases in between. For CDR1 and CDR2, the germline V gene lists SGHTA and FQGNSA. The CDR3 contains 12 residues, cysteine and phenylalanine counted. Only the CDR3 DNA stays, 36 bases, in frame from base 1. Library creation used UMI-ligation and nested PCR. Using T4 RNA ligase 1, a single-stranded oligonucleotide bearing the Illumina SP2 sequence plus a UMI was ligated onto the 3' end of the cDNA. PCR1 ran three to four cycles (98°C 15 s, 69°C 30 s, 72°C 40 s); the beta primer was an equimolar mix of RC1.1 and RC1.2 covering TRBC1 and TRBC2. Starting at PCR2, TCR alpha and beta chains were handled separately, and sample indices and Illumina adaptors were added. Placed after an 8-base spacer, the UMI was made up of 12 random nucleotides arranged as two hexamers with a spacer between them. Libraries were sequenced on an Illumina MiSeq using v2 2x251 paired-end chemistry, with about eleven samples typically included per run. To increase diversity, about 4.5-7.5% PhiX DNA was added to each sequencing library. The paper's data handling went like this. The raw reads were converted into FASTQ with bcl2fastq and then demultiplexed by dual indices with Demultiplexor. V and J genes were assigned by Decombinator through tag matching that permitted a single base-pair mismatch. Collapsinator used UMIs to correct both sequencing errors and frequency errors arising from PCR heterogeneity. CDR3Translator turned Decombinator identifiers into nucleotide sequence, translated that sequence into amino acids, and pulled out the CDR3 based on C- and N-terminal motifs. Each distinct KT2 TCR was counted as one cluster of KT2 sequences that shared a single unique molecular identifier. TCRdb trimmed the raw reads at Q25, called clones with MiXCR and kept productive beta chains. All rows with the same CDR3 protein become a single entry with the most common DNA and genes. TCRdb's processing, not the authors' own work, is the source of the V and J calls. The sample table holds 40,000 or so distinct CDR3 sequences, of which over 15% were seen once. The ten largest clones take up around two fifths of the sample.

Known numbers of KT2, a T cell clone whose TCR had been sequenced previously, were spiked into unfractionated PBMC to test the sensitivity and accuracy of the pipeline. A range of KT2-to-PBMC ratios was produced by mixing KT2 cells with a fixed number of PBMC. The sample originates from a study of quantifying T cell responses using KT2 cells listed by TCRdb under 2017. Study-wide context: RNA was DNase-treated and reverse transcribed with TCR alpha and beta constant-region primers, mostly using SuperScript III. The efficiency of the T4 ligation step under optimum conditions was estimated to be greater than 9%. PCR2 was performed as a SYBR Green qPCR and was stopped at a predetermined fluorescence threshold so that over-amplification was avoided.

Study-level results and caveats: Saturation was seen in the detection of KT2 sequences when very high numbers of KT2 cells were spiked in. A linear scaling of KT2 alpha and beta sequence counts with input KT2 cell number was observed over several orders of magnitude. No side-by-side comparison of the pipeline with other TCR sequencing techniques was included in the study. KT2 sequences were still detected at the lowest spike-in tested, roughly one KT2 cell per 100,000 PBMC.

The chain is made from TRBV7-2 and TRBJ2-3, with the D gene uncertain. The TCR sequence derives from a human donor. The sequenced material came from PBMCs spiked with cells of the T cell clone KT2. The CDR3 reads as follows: CASSSYTDTQYF. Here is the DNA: TGTGCCAGCAGCTCGTACACAGATACGCAGTATTTT.